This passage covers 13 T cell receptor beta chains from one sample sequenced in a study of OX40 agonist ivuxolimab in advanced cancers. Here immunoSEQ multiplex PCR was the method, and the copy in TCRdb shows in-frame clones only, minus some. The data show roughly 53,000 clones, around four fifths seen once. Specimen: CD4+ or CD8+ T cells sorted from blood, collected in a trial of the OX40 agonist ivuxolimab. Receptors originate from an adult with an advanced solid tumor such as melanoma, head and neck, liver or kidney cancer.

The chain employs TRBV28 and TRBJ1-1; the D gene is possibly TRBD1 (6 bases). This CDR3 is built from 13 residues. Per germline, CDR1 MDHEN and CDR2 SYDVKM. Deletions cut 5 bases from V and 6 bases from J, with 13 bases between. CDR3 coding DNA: TGTGCCAGCAGTGAACAGGGAAGGGCTGAAGCTTTCTTT. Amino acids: CASSEQGRAEAFF.

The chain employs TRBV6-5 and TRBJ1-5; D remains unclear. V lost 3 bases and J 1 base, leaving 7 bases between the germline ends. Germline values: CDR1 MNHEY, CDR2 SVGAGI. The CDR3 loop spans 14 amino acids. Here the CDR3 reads CASSYRLSNQPQHF. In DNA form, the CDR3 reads TGTGCCAGCAGTTATCGGCTAAGCAATCAGCCCCAGCATTTT.

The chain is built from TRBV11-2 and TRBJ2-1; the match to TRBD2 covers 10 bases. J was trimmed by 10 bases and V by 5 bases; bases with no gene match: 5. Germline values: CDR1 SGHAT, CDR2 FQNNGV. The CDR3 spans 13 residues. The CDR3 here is CASSLSGGNEQFF. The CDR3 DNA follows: TGTGCCAGCAGCCTTAGCGGGGGGAACGAGCAGTTCTTC.

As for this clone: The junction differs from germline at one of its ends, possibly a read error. The CDR3 nucleotides read TGTGCCAGCAGCTTAGATCAGCTGTCGGTTCAAGAGGCCCAGTACTTC. It encodes CASSLDQLSVQEAQYF. The chain couples TRBV11-2 to TRBJ2-5; no firm D call. In germline, CDR1 is SGHAT, CDR2 FQNNGV. This CDR3 spans 16 amino acids. The full variable domain, with the rest looked up from reference TRBV11-2 and TRBJ2-5, is EAGVAQSPRYKIIEKRQSVAFWCNPISGHATLYWYQQILGQGPKLLIQFQNNGVVDDSQLPKDRFSAERLKGVDSTLKIQPAKLEDSAVYLCASSLDQLSVQEAQYFGPGTRLLVL.

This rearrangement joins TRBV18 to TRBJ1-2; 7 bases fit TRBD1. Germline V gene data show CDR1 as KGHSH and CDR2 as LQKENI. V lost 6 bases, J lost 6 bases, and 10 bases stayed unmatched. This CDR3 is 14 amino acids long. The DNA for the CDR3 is TGTGCCAGCTCTCTGAACCGACAGGGAGATGGCTACACCTTC. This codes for CASSLNRQGDGYTF.

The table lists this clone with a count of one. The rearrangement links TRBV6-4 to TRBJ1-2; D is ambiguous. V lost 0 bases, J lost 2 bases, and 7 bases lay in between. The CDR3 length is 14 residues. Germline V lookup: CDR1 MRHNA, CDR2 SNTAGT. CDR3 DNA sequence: TGTGCCAGCAGTGACTCGCCTTCAAACTATGGCTACACCTTC. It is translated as CASSDSPSNYGYTF.

This CDR3 is CASSLSGRGDTDTQYF. The DNA for the CDR3 is TGTGCCAGCAGCTTATCGGGGCGGGGGGACACAGATACGCAGTATTTT. V and J are TRBV5-4 and TRBJ2-3; 8 nucleotides align to TRBD2. V dropped 2 bases and J dropped 2; count of bases not matched to a gene: 7. The CDR3 consists of 16 residues. Looked up from germline, CDR1 is SGHNT and CDR2 is YYREEE (reference sequence).

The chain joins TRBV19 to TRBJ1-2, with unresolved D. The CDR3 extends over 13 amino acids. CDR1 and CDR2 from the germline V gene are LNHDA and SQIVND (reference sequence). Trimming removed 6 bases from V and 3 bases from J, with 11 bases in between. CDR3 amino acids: CASRREDHYGYTF. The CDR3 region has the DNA TGTGCCAGTAGACGGGAAGACCACTATGGCTACACCTTC.

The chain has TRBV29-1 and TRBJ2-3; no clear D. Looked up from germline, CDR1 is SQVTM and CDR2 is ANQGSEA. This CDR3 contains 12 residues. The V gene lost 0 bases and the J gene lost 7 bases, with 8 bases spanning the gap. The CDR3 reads CSVEDHSNTQYF. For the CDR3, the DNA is TGCAGCGTTGAAGATCATAGTAATACGCAGTATTTT.

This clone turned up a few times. The CDR3 DNA reads as TGTGCCAGCAGCTTATGGGGGACTAGCCGAGAGACCCAGTACTTC. Translation gives CASSLWGTSRETQYF. This sequence joins TRBV7-6 and TRBJ2-5; 9 nucleotides agree with TRBD2. CDR1 and CDR2 (germline): SGHVS, FNYEAQ. J gave up 4 bases and V 2 bases, and 5 bases lay outside the gene matches. The CDR3 runs 15 residues.

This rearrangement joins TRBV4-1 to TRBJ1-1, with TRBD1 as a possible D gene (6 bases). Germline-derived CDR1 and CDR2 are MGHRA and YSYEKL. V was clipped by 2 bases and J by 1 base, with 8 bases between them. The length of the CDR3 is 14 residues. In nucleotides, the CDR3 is TGCGCCAGCAGCCAATCGGGACAGAACACTGAAGCTTTCTTT. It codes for CASSQSGQNTEAFF.

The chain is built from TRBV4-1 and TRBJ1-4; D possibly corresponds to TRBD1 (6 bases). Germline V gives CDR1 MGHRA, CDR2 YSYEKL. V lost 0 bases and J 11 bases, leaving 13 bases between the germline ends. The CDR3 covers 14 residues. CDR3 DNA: TGCGCCAGCAGCCAAGATGGGGGGGGCGAGAAACTGTTTTTT. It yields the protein CASSQDGGGEKLFF.

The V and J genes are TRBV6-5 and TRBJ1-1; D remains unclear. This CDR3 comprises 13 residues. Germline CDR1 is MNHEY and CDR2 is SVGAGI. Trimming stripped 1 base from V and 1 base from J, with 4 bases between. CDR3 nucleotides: TGTGCCAGCAGTTACTGGTGGAACACTGAAGCTTTCTTT. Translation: CASSYWWNTEAFF.